These 22 T cell receptor beta chains originate from one sample sequenced in a study of T cells in narcolepsy. Clones were sequenced by immunoSEQ multiplex PCR, and TCRdb holds only the in-frame ones, with some missing. The sample lists over 30,000 clones; about 85% were seen once. The sequencing sample was made of CD45RA- memory CD4+ T cells from PBMCs. The receptors stem from a human donor with narcolepsy.

This clone was detected a few times. The chain carries TRBV5-6 and TRBJ2-2, with D possibly being TRBD1 (5 bases). This CDR3 spans 15 amino acids. V shed 2 bases and J shed 0 bases, with 8 bases lying between them. Germline values: CDR1 SGHDT, CDR2 YYEEEE. The CDR3 bases are TGTGCCAGCAGCTTTCAGGGCGCGAACACCGGGGAGCTGTTTTTT. It codes for CASSFQGANTGELFF. The full variable domain, its missing parts supplied by reference TRBV5-6 and TRBJ2-2, is DAGVTQSPTHLIKTRGQQVTLRCSPKSGHDTVSWYQQALGQGPQFIFQYYEEEERQRGNFPDRFSGHQFPNYSSELNVNALLLGDSALYLCASSFQGANTGELFFGEGSRLTVL.

The chain uses TRBV2 and TRBJ2-3; D is perhaps TRBD2 (5 bases). Trimming took 8 bases from V and 2 from J, leaving 17 bases between them. CDR1 and CDR2 (germline): SNHLY, FYNNEI. The CDR3 loop spans 15 amino acids. The CDR3 coding sequence is TGTGCCAGCCTTTCCAGCAGCGGACCCACAGATACGCAGTATTTT. Its protein product is CASLSSSGPTDTQYF.

The chain recombines TRBV4-3 with TRBJ2-1; no definite D call. Trimming cost V 1 base and J 5 bases, with 9 bases left between them. Germline V gene lookup returns CDR1 LGHNA and CDR2 YSLEER. This CDR3 is 14 amino acids long. CDR3 DNA: TGCGCCAGCAGCCAAGGAGCAGCTAACAATGAGCAGTTCTTC. Translated: CASSQGAANNEQFF.

V and J are TRBV6-6 and TRBJ1-1, with D unresolved. This CDR3 has 14 residues. Germline loops: CDR1 MNHNY, CDR2 SVGAGI (reference sequence). The V and J ends lost 0 bases and 5 bases respectively, with 10 bases between them. The CDR3 DNA is TGTGCCAGCAGTTACTCGGCGGCCGCGACTGAAGCTTTCTTT. As protein: CASSYSAAATEAFF.

This chain connects TRBV18 to TRBJ2-2; a possible D gene is TRBD2 (6 bases). V shed 1 base and J shed 1 base, with 16 bases lying between them. This CDR3 is built from 18 residues. Per germline, CDR1 KGHSH and CDR2 LQKENI. The CDR3 region has the DNA TGTGCCAGCTCACCACTTCCTAGCGATAGTTTGAACACCGGGGAGCTGTTTTTT. As protein: CASSPLPSDSLNTGELFF.

V usage is TRBV29-1 and J usage is TRBJ1-1; 8 bases align to TRBD1. The CDR3 contains 15 residues. Trimming removed 3 bases from V and 6 bases from J; junction bases left unmatched: 12. The germline CDR1 and CDR2 sequences are SQVTM and ANQGSEA. CDR3 sequence reads: CSVDSLGRGQSEAFF. The DNA of the CDR3 is TGCAGCGTTGACAGTCTCGGCAGGGGGCAATCTGAAGCTTTCTTT.

The V call is TRBV5-1, the J call TRBJ2-1, with 9 bases identical to TRBD1. Germline CDR1 and CDR2: SGHRS and YFSETQ. The CDR3 has 14 amino acids. With 4 bases clipped from V and 4 bases from J, the junction kept 3 bases outside the gene matches. CDR3 nucleotides: TGCGCCAGCAGCGACGGGACAGGGTACAATGAGCAGTTCTTC. Its protein product is CASSDGTGYNEQFF.

Comments on this clone: Different DNA sequences within this sample yield the same CDR3. The chain is built from TRBV7-9 and TRBJ1-1; no clear D gene. Germline CDR1 is SEHNR and CDR2 is FQNEAQ (reference sequence). V gave up 5 bases and J gave up 0 bases, with 7 bases separating them. The CDR3 spans 13 residues. The CDR3 loop is CASSPNMNTEAFF. The CDR3 region has the DNA TGTGCCAGCAGCCCGAATATGAACACTGAAGCTTTCTTT.

The J gene is TRBJ2-3, the V gene TRBV11-3; 8 nucleotides match TRBD1. Germline CDR1 SGHNT, CDR2 YENEEA. The trim removed 8 bases at V and 2 bases at J, leaving 6 bases unmatched. The CDR3 loop spans 14 amino acids. The CDR3 nucleotides read TGTGCCAGCTCGGACAGGGCTACCACAGATACGCAGTATTTT. Translated, it gives CASSDRATTDTQYF.

CDR3 sequence: CASSPASGNIYNEQFF. CDR3 in DNA: TGTGCCAGCTCACCCGCTAGCGGGAACATTTACAATGAGCAGTTCTTC. The gene calls are TRBV18 and TRBJ2-1, with 9 bases lining up with TRBD2. This CDR3 region has 16 residues. J was trimmed by 4 bases and V by 3 bases; bases with no gene match: 7. CDR1 is KGHSH, CDR2 LQKENI, per germline.

The chain couples TRBV19 to TRBJ2-7; a possible D gene is TRBD1 (5 bases). CDR3 length: 12 amino acids. Deletions cut 3 bases from V and 3 bases from J, with 6 bases between. The germline gives CDR1 LNHDA, CDR2 SQIVND (reference sequence). The CDR3 is CASSIQGYEQYF. DNA for the CDR3: TGTGCCAGTAGTATCCAGGGCTACGAGCAGTACTTC.

V and J are TRBV6-5 and TRBJ2-5, with D perhaps TRBD1 or TRBD2 (5 bases each). CDR3 length: 13 amino acids. With 7 bases removed from V and 5 bases from J, the gap between germline ends came to 14 bases. In germline, CDR1 is MNHEY, CDR2 SVGAGI. CDR3 in DNA: TGTGCCAGCACGAGGGGCCTGAGGGAGACCCAGTACTTC. It is translated as CASTRGLRETQYF.

As for this clone: Other DNA sequences from this sample encode an identical CDR3 as well. The rearrangement links TRBV18 to TRBJ2-7; TRBD2 might be the D (6 bases). CDR3 size: 18 residues. The germline V and J ends were trimmed by 3 bases and 2 bases, with 23 bases remaining between them. CDR1 KGHSH and CDR2 LQKENI come from the germline V gene. The CDR3 is CASSPVLGGRGATYEQYF. The CDR3 DNA reads as TGTGCCAGCTCACCGGTCCTGGGGGGTCGGGGAGCGACCTACGAGCAGTACTTC.

The chain is built from TRBV7-2 and TRBJ2-1, with 8 bases matching TRBD1. The junction had 16 bases not matched to a gene; V was cut back by 7 bases and J by 5 bases. This CDR3 has 17 residues. The germline V gene encodes CDR1 SGHTA and CDR2 FQGNSA. The CDR3 DNA follows: TGTGCCAGCACCATGCAGCCCGGGACAGGAGAAAACAATGAGCAGTTCTTC. Amino acids: CASTMQPGTGENNEQFF. The entire variable domain, with the rest obtained from reference TRBV7-2 and TRBJ2-1, is as follows: GAGVSQSPSNKVTEKGKDVELRCDPISGHTALYWYRQSLGQGLEFLIYFQGNSAPDKSGLPSDRFSAERTGGSVSTLTIQRTQQEDSAVYLCASTMQPGTGENNEQFFGPGTRLTVL.

The CDR3: CASSPEGGSGEQFF. The CDR3 DNA reads TGCGCCAGCAGCCCCGAAGGCGGGAGTGGTGAGCAGTTCTTC. J is TRBJ2-1 and V is TRBV5-1; 7 positions match TRBD2. Germline trimming cut 4 bases from V and 9 bases from J; bases unmatched to any gene: 10. The CDR3 has 14 residues. Germline CDR1 and CDR2: SGHRS and YFSETQ.

The chain has TRBV19 and TRBJ2-7; weak D call: TRBD1 (5 bases). V was pared by 7 bases and J by 4 bases, with 17 bases between. Germline V lookup: CDR1 LNHDA, CDR2 SQIVND (reference sequence). This CDR3 comprises 14 residues. Written as DNA, the CDR3 is TGTGCCAGTAAAGCTCGGCAGGGTGCTTACGAGCAGTACTTC. Its protein product is CASKARQGAYEQYF.

The genes are TRBV6-1 and TRBJ1-5; a possible D gene is TRBD1 (6 bases). CDR1 is MNHNS, CDR2 SASEGT, per germline. V lost 2 bases and J 3 bases, leaving 11 bases between the germline ends. This CDR3 region has 15 residues. CDR3 sequence: CASSEQGKTNQPQHF. For the CDR3, the DNA is TGTGCCAGCAGTGAACAGGGGAAAACCAATCAGCCCCAGCATTTT.

V usage is TRBV19 and J usage is TRBJ2-1; 14 bases map to TRBD2. V dropped 6 bases and J dropped 5; count of bases not matched to a gene: 3. The germline CDR1 and CDR2 sequences are LNHDA and SQIVND (reference sequence). There are 15 residues in the CDR3. The CDR3 reads CASRTGLAGDNEQFF. The DNA of the CDR3 is TGTGCCAGTAGGACGGGACTAGCGGGAGACAATGAGCAGTTCTTC.

The rearrangement links TRBV11-2 to TRBJ1-6, with 9 bases matching TRBD1. The CDR3 runs to 15 residues. V lost 0 bases, J lost 10 bases, and 4 bases stayed unmatched. The germline gives CDR1 SGHAT, CDR2 FQNNGV. The CDR3 region is CASSLDGTGNSPLHF. The CDR3 nucleotides are TGTGCCAGCAGCTTAGATGGGACAGGGAACTCACCCCTCCACTTT.

The chain carries TRBV5-1 and TRBJ1-1; D gene unclear. This CDR3 spans 15 amino acids. CDR1 SGHRS and CDR2 YFSETQ come from the germline V gene. Between the trimmed V and J ends, which lost 0 bases and 0 bases, there was a span of 9 bases. For the CDR3, the DNA is TGCGCCAGCAGCTTGGCCTCCAGCATGAACACTGAAGCTTTCTTT. Translating gives CASSLASSMNTEAFF.

The sample holds a few counts of this clone. J is TRBJ1-2 and V is TRBV5-6; D call uncertain. V dropped 0 bases and J dropped 5 bases, with 8 bases sitting between them. Germline V gene data show CDR1 as SGHDT and CDR2 as YYEEEE. The CDR3 is 13 amino acids. The CDR3 region is CASSLAEGYGYTF. DNA for the CDR3: TGTGCCAGCAGCTTGGCAGAGGGATATGGCTACACCTTC.

The chain employs TRBV2 and TRBJ2-2; D is unclear. The CDR3 sequence is 14 residues long. CDR1 SNHLY and CDR2 FYNNEI come from the germline V gene. The V gene lost 5 bases and the J gene lost 4 bases, with 11 bases spanning the gap. The CDR3 DNA is TGTGCCAGCAGTCGGCAGGAGCGCACCGGGGAGCTGTTTTTT. Its translation: CASSRQERTGELFF.